The 19 T cell receptor beta chains presented below share a single source sample, sequenced in a study of early T cells in non-severe SARS-CoV-2 infection. TCRdb itself ran the 5' RACE reads through MiXCR, one entry per CDR3 protein. The data show 97,000 or so distinct CDR3 sequences, with roughly 14% seen just once and about 6.2% held by the top ten. Source material: whole blood. The source is an adult who was a healthcare worker with PCR-confirmed SARS-CoV-2 infection or an uninfected control (not recorded which).

The chain recombines TRBV2 with TRBJ2-5, with D maybe TRBD2 (5 bases). V dropped 7 bases and J dropped 1 base, with 10 bases sitting between them. The germline V gene has CDR1 SNHLY and CDR2 FYNNEI. The CDR3 length is 13 residues. CDR3 sequence reads: CASNAGRQETQYF. Here the CDR3 DNA reads TGTGCCAGCAATGCGGGCCGCCAAGAGACCCAGTACTTC.

CDR3 bases: TGTGCCAGCAGCCAAGGATTAGCGGGAGGGCCAGGTGATTCGGAGACCCAGTACTTC. Amino acids: CASSQGLAGGPGDSETQYF. The chain links TRBV4-2 to TRBJ2-5, with 11 bases lining up with TRBD2. Germline V CDR1 and CDR2: LGHNA, YNFKEQ. V trimming: 1 base; J trimming: 5 bases; junction bases outside the gene matches: 15. The CDR3 is made up of 19 amino acids.

This clonotype has a count of ten or more. The chain has TRBV2 and TRBJ1-2, with D hard to call. Per germline, CDR1 SNHLY and CDR2 FYNNEI. CDR3 length: 12 amino acids. Trimming left V 6 bases short and J 8 bases short, with 13 bases between. DNA of the CDR3: TGTGCCAGCAGGGCTGAATCAGAGGGCTACACCTTC. Protein: CASRAESEGYTF. The variable domain in full, completed from reference TRBV2 and TRBJ1-2, reads EPEVTQTPSHQVTQMGQEVILRCVPISNHLYFYWYRQILGQKVEFLVSFYNNEISEKSEIFDDQFSVERPDGSNFTLKIRSTKLEDSAMYFCASRAESEGYTFGSGTRLTVV.

The rearrangement joins TRBV4-3 to TRBJ2-3, with 8 positions matching TRBD2. CDR1 is LGHNA and CDR2 is YSLEER in the germline V gene. The CDR3 length is 15 residues. The junction had 6 bases not matched to a gene; V was cut back by 1 base and J by 6 bases. The CDR3, as DNA: TGCGCCAGCAGCCAAGCCGGGACTAGGACTGATACGCAGTATTTT. It specifies CASSQAGTRTDTQYF.

The chain combines TRBV29-1 with TRBJ2-3; 9 bases match TRBD1. The J segment lost 3 bases and the V segment lost 8 bases, leaving 9 bases of the junction unmatched. Germline V CDR1 and CDR2: SQVTM, ANQGSEA. The CDR3 totals 14 residues. CDR3 nucleotide sequence: TGCAGCCTGACTTCGGGACAGGGAACAGATACGCAGTATTTT. Amino acids: CSLTSGQGTDTQYF.

The chain employs TRBV28 and TRBJ2-3, with unresolved D. V was cut by 5 bases and J by 2 bases, with 17 bases left in between. Germline V lookup: CDR1 MDHEN, CDR2 SYDVKM. CDR3 length: 16 residues. The CDR3 DNA reads TGTGCCAGCAGTCTCGGACCCCCTGGCGCCACAGATACGCAGTATTTT. Protein: CASSLGPPGATDTQYF.

The chain joins TRBV7-9 to TRBJ2-7, with TRBD2 matching 9 bases. The CDR3 extends over 15 amino acids. J gave up 5 bases and V 4 bases, and 9 bases lay outside the gene matches. The germline gives CDR1 SEHNR, CDR2 FQNEAQ (reference sequence). CDR3: CASSYGLANPDEQYF. Written as DNA, the CDR3 is TGTGCCAGCAGCTATGGACTAGCGAACCCGGACGAGCAGTACTTC.

This clonotype occurred a few times. The chain carries TRBV28 and TRBJ1-6, with a possible D match to TRBD1 (5 bases). There are 15 residues in the CDR3. V was cut by 3 bases and J by 0 bases, with 6 bases left in between. Germline V gene sequence: CDR1 MDHEN, CDR2 SYDVKM. The CDR3 here is CASSFDSSYNSPLHF. Here the CDR3 DNA reads TGTGCCAGCAGTTTTGACAGCTCCTATAATTCACCCCTCCACTTT.

This clonotype was seen at least ten times. The V call is TRBV20-1, the J call TRBJ2-2, with D unresolved. CDR1 is DFQATT and CDR2 is SNEGSKA in the germline V gene (reference sequence). Trimming took off 1 base at V and 4 bases at J, with 7 bases between the two ends. There are 13 residues in the CDR3. CDR3: CSARARRTGELFF. The CDR3 DNA is TGCAGTGCTAGAGCCCGTCGCACCGGGGAGCTGTTTTTT.

The sample holds one count of this clonotype. The chain employs TRBV10-2 and TRBJ2-7, with D possibly being TRBD2 (5 bases). In germline, CDR1 is WSHSY, CDR2 SAAADI. CDR3 length equals 13 residues. Trimming left V 4 bases short and J 3 bases short, with 10 bases between. The CDR3 protein is CASSGLIDYEQYF. The CDR3 region has the DNA TGCGCCAGCAGTGGACTAATCGACTACGAGCAGTACTTC.

The genes are TRBV28 and TRBJ2-1; tentative D call: TRBD1 (5 bases). V lost 4 bases to trimming and J lost 1 base, with 11 bases between them. CDR1 is MDHEN and CDR2 is SYDVKM in the germline V gene. This CDR3 is built from 15 residues. CDR3 protein: CASSSYRSSYNEQFF. DNA of the CDR3: TGTGCCAGCAGTTCGTACAGGAGTTCCTACAATGAGCAGTTCTTC.

This clonotype was picked up a small number of times. This chain uses TRBV6-5 with TRBJ1-1, with D unresolved. The CDR3 spans 13 residues. The V end lost 7 bases, the J end lost 0 bases, and 9 bases lay between the germline ends. The germline V gene encodes CDR1 MNHEY and CDR2 SVGAGI. CDR3 sequence reads: CASTDGLNTEAFF. Written as DNA, the CDR3 is TGTGCCAGCACCGACGGATTGAACACTGAAGCTTTCTTT.

This clonotype was recorded many times. The chain joins TRBV12-3 or TRBV12-4 to TRBJ1-2, with unresolved D. The CDR3 extends over 13 amino acids. Trimming cost V 2 bases and J 4 bases, with 8 bases left between them. In DNA form, the CDR3 reads TGTGCCAGCAGTTTAAGTCAACGCTATGGCTACACCTTC. This codes for CASSLSQRYGYTF.

V usage is TRBV5-6 and J usage is TRBJ1-1; TRBD1 agrees at 7 bases. The length of the CDR3 is 12 residues. The germline gives CDR1 SGHDT, CDR2 YYEEEE. Losses at the gene ends were 4 bases for V and 11 bases for J; bases not matched to a gene: 8. CDR3 amino acids: CASSLGPGGAFF. The DNA for the CDR3 is TGTGCCAGCAGCCTGGGTCCAGGGGGGGCTTTCTTT.

This clonotype was recorded at least ten times. The genes are TRBV2 and TRBJ1-1, with no clear D. Trimming took 7 bases from V and 6 from J, leaving 9 bases between them. Germline V gives CDR1 SNHLY, CDR2 FYNNEI. The CDR3 loop spans 11 amino acids. CDR3 bases: TGTGCCAGCATGGCGGAATCTGAAGCTTTCTTT. Translated, it gives CASMAESEAFF.

This chain uses TRBV20-1 with TRBJ2-1, with 8 nucleotides matching TRBD2. From germline, CDR1 is DFQATT and CDR2 SNEGSKA (reference sequence). The CDR3 extends over 12 amino acids. V shed 4 bases, J shed 10 bases, and the junction held 6 bases outside the gene matches. CDR3 amino acids: CSAKIAGHEQFF. CDR3 DNA: TGCAGTGCTAAAATAGCGGGGCACGAGCAGTTCTTC.

The genes are TRBV7-2 and TRBJ2-1; 7 positions agree with TRBD2. V gave up 1 base and J gave up 10 bases; unmatched junction bases: 10. The CDR3 has 15 residues. Germline CDR1 reads SGHTA; CDR2 reads FQGNSA. In nucleotides, the CDR3 is TGTGCCAGCAGCTTAGGCCCAAGAGCGGGAAGAGAGCAGTTCTTC. The encoded protein is CASSLGPRAGREQFF. The entire variable domain, with the rest obtained from reference TRBV7-2 and TRBJ2-1, is as follows: GAGVSQSPSNKVTEKGKDVELRCDPISGHTALYWYRQSLGQGLEFLIYFQGNSAPDKSGLPSDRFSAERTGGSVSTLTIQRTQQEDSAVYLCASSLGPRAGREQFFGPGTRLTVL.

The sample holds a few counts of this clonotype. The rearrangement uses TRBV4-3 and TRBJ2-7; D gene ambiguous. The V gene lost 0 bases and the J gene lost 3 bases, with 12 bases spanning the gap. The CDR3 is made up of 15 amino acids. Germline-derived CDR1 and CDR2 are LGHNA and YSLEER. CDR3 in amino acids: CASSQEVVQVYEQYF. The CDR3 nucleotides read TGCGCCAGCAGCCAAGAAGTGGTTCAGGTCTACGAGCAGTACTTC.

The chain combines TRBV4-1 with TRBJ2-1; D is unclear. Germline lookup yields CDR1 MGHRA and CDR2 YSYEKL. V lost 0 bases and J 10 bases, leaving 13 bases between the germline ends. This CDR3 spans 14 amino acids. The CDR3, as DNA: TGCGCCAGCAGCCAAGAATTCCTATCCGGCGAGCAGTTCTTC. It specifies CASSQEFLSGEQFF.